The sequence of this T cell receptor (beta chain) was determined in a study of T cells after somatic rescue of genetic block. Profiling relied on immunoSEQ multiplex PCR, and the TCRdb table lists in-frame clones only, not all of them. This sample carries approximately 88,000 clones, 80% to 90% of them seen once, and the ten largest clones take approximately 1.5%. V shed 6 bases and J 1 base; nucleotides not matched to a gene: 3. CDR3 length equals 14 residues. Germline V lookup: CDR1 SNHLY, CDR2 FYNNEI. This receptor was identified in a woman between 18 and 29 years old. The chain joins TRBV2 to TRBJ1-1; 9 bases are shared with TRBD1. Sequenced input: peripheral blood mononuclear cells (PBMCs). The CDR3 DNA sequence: TGTGCCAGCAGAGAGACAGGGGGGAACACTGAAGCTTTCTTT. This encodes CASRETGGNTEAFF. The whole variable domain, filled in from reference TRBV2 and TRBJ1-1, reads EPEVTQTPSHQVTQMGQEVILRCVPISNHLYFYWYRQILGQKVEFLVSFYNNEISEKSEIFDDQFSVERPDGSNFTLKIRSTKLEDSAMYFCASRETGGNTEAFFGQGTRLTVV.